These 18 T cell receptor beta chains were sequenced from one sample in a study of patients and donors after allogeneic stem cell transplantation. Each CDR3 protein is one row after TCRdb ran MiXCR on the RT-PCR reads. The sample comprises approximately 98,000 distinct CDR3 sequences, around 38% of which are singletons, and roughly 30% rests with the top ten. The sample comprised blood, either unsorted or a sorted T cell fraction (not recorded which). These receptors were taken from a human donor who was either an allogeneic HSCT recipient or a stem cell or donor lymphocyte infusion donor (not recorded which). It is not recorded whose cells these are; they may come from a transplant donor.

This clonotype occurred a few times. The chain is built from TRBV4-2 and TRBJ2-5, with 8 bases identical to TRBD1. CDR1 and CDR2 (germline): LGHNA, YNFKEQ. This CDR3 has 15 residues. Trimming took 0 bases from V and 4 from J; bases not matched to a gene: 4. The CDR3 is CASSQDRQGRETQYF. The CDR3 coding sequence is TGTGCCAGCAGCCAAGATAGACAGGGGAGAGAGACCCAGTACTTC.

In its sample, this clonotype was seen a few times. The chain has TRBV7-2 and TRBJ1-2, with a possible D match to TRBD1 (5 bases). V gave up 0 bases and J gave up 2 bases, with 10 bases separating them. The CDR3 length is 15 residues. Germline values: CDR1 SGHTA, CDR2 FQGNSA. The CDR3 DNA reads TGTGCCAGCAGCTTAGCCGGGGGAATCAACTATGGCTACACCTTC. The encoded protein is CASSLAGGINYGYTF.

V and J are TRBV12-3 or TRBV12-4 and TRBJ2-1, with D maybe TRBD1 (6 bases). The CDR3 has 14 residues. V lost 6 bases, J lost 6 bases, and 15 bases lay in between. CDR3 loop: CASRLNLGGNEQFF. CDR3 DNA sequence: TGTGCCAGCAGACTCAATCTAGGGGGCAATGAGCAGTTCTTC.

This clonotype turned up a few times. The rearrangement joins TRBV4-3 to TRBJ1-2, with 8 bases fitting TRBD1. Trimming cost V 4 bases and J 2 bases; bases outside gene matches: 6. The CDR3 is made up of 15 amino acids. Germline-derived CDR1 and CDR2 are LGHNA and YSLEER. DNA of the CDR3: TGCGCCAGCAGCCGCCGCGGACAGGGAAACTATGGCTACACCTTC. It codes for CASSRRGQGNYGYTF.

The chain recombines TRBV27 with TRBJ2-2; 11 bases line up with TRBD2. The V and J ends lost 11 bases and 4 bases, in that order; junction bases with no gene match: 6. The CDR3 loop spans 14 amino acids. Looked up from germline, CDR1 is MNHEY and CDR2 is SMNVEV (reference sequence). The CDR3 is CASTSGSFTGELFF. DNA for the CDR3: TGTGCCTCCACTAGCGGGAGTTTCACCGGGGAGCTGTTTTTT.

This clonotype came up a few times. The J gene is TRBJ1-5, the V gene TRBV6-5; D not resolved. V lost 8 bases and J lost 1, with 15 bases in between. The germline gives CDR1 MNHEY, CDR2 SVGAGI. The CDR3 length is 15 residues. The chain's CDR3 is CASGRALGSNQPQHF. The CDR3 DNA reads TGTGCCAGCGGTCGGGCACTTGGGAGCAATCAGCCCCAGCATTTT.

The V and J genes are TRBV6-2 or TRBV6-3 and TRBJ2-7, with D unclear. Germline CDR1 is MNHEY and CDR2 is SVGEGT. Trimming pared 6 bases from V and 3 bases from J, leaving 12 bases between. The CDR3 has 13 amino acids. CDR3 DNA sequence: TGTGCCAGCAGCCGTAACCGGGTCTACGAGCAGTACTTC. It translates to CASSRNRVYEQYF.

The chain's CDR3 is CATSEQGETGELFF. In DNA, the CDR3 is TGTGCCACCAGTGAACAGGGGGAAACCGGGGAGCTGTTTTTT. The rearrangement uses TRBV24-1 and TRBJ2-2, with 8 positions matching TRBD1. After removal of 4 bases from V and 5 bases from J, the junction contained 2 bases not matched to a gene. This CDR3 comprises 14 residues. Germline V gene lookup returns CDR1 KGHDR and CDR2 SFDVKD.

The CDR3 reads CASSQEVARLHTGELFF. The CDR3 DNA sequence: TGCGCCAGCAGCCAAGAAGTAGCCAGACTTCACACCGGGGAGCTGTTTTTT. The chain carries TRBV4-3 and TRBJ2-2; D unclear. Germline lookup yields CDR1 LGHNA and CDR2 YSLEER. Deletions cut 0 bases from V and 3 bases from J, with 14 bases between. The CDR3 has 17 amino acids.

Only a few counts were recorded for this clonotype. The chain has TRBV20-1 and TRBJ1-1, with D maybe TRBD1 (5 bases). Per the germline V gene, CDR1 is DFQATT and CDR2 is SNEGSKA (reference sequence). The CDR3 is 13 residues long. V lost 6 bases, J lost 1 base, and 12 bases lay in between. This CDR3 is CSALGGANTEAFF. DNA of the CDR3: TGCAGTGCCCTCGGAGGGGCGAACACTGAAGCTTTCTTT.

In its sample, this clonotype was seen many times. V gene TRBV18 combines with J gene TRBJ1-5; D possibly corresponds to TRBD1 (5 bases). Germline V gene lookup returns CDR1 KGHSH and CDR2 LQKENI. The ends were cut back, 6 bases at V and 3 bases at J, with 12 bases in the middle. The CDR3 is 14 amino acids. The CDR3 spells CASSFTGSNQPQHF. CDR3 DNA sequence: TGTGCCAGCTCGTTTACAGGTTCCAATCAGCCCCAGCATTTT.

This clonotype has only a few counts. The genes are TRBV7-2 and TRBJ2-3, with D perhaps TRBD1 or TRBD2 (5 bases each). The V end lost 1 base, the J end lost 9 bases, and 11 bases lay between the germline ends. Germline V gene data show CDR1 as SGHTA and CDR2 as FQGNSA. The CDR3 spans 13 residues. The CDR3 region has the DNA TGTGCCAGCAGCTTAGGGGACCTGTTAACGCAGTATTTT. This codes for CASSLGDLLTQYF.

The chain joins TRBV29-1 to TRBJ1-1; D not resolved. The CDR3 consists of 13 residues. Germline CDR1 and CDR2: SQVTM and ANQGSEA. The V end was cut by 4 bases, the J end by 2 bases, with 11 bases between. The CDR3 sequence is CSVGFRSNTEAFF. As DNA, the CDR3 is TGCAGCGTTGGATTTAGGAGTAACACTGAAGCTTTCTTT.

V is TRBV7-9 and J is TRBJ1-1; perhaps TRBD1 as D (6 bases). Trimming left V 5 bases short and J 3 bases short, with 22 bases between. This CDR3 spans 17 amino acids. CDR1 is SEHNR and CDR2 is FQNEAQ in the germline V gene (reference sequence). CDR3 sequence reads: CASSPTLRQEGYTEAFF. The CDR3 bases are TGTGCCAGCAGCCCTACCCTCCGACAGGAGGGTTACACTGAAGCTTTCTTT. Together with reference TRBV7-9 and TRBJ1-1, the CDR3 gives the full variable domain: DTGVSQNPRHKITKRGQNVTFRCDPISEHNRLYWYRQTLGQGPEFLTYFQNEAQLEKSRLLSDRFSAERPKGSFSTLEIQRTEQGDSAMYLCASSPTLRQEGYTEAFFGQGTRLTVV.

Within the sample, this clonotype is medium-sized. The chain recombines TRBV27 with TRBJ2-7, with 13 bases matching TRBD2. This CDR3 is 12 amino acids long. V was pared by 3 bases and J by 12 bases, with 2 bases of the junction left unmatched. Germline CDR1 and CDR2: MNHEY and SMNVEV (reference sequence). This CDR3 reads CASSLGLAGLYF. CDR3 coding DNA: TGTGCCAGCAGTTTGGGACTAGCGGGACTGTACTTC.

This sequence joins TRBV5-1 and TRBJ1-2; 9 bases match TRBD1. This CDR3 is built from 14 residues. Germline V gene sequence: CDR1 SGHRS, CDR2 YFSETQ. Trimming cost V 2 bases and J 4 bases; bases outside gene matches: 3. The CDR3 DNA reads TGCGCCAGCAGCTTCCGGGACAGGGCCTATGGCTACACCTTC. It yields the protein CASSFRDRAYGYTF.

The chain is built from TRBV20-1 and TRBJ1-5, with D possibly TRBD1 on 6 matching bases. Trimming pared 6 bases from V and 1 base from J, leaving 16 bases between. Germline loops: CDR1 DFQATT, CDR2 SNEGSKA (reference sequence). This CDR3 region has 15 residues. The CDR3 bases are TGCAGTGCAAAATTGCCCCAGGGGAGCAATCAGCCCCAGCATTTT. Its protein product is CSAKLPQGSNQPQHF.

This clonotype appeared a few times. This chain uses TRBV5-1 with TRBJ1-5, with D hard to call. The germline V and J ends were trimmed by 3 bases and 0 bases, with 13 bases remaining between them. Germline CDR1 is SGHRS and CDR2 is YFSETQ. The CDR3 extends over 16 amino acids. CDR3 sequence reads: CASSSGETLSNQPQHF. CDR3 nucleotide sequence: TGCGCCAGCAGCTCAGGAGAAACCCTTAGCAATCAGCCCCAGCATTTT. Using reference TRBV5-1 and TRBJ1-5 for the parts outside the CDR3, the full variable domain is KAGVTQTPRYLIKTRGQQVTLSCSPISGHRSVSWYQQTPGQGLQFLFEYFSETQRNKGNFPGRFSGRQFSNSRSEMNVSTLELGDSALYLCASSSGETLSNQPQHFGDGTRLSIL.